One T cell receptor (beta chain) is described in this entry. Its antigen is undetermined. The data were taken from a study of beta chain features in type 1 diabetes. The CDR3 totals 14 residues. The germline V gene has CDR1 WSHSY and CDR2 SAAADI. With 8 bases clipped from V and 3 bases from J, the junction kept 2 bases outside the gene matches. Expressed TCRB transcripts were sequenced after all isolated RNA was converted to cDNA. TCRdb's copy holds only in-frame clones and misses some; the assay was immunoSEQ multiplex PCR. Among hundreds of thousands of clones listed, about an eighth were seen once. Study results and limitations: Moderate but significant shortening of TCRB CDR3s was recorded in all four CD4+ subsets from Type 1 diabetes patients. The study left unresolved whether HLA type influences TCRB rearrangement. Fewer insertions but more deletions were seen at VDJ junctions in type 1 diabetes patients.

The chain has TRBV10-2 and TRBJ2-5; TRBD2 agrees at 14 bases. The sample comprised naive CD4+ T cells from blood. This sequence was found in a man aged 18 to 29 with type 1 diabetes. The DNA for the CDR3 is TGCGCCAGCCGGGGACTAGCGGGGGAAGAGACCCAGTACTTC. Amino acids: CASRGLAGEETQYF.